A selection of T cell receptor beta chains follows, all from one sample in a study of metastatic and nonmetastatic thyroid tumors. With MiXCR, TCRdb reprocessed the PCR reads. The sample consists of 22,000 or so clones, roughly 23% of them appearing once. Sequencing was done on a sample of blood. All receptors come from a male donor with papillary thyroid cancer or a benign thyroid nodule (not recorded which). Some clones in this sample may be carry-over from other donors' samples. CDR3s include the opening cysteine and the closing phenylalanine or tryptophan. A D gene is named only where the DNA matches it firmly.

CDR3 protein: CASSEPAGARGSPLHF
CDR3 length: 16
D gene: NA
J gene: TRBJ1-6
V gene: TRBV6-1

CDR3 protein: CASTPSGSTGEQYF
CDR3 length: 14
D gene: TRBD2
J gene: TRBJ2-7
V gene: TRBV12-3/TRBV12-4

CDR3 protein: CASSSSVGTEAFF
CDR3 length: 13
D gene: NA
J gene: TRBJ1-1
V gene: TRBV7-9

CDR3 protein: CSVAQRRASDGYTF
CDR3 length: 14
D gene: NA
J gene: TRBJ1-2
V gene: TRBV29-1

CDR3 protein: CASSPGRGYEKLFF
CDR3 length: 14
D gene: NA
J gene: TRBJ1-4
V gene: TRBV12-3/TRBV12-4

CDR3 protein: CASSPNRQGLSETQYF
CDR3 length: 16
D gene: TRBD1
J gene: TRBJ2-5
V gene: TRBV18

CDR3 protein: CASSEVGQPQHF
CDR3 length: 12
D gene: NA
J gene: TRBJ1-5
V gene: TRBV2

CDR3 protein: CASKWAVLNEQYF
CDR3 length: 13
D gene: NA
J gene: TRBJ2-7
V gene: TRBV25-1

CDR3 protein: CASGGLAKTQYF
CDR3 length: 12
D gene: TRBD2
J gene: TRBJ2-5
V gene: TRBV28

CDR3 protein: CSASPFDSGRRNEQFF
CDR3 length: 16
D gene: TRBD2
J gene: TRBJ2-1
V gene: TRBV20-1

CDR3 protein: CASKDSAMNTEAFF
CDR3 length: 14
D gene: NA
J gene: TRBJ1-1
V gene: TRBV12-3/TRBV12-4

CDR3 protein: CSARKILTDNEQFF
CDR3 length: 14
D gene: NA
J gene: TRBJ2-1
V gene: TRBV20-1

CDR3 protein: CASSPQVPLPTDTQYF
CDR3 length: 16
D gene: NA
J gene: TRBJ2-3
V gene: TRBV9

CDR3 protein: CSARRPNYNEQFF
CDR3 length: 13
D gene: NA
J gene: TRBJ2-1
V gene: TRBV20-1

CDR3 protein: CAISTTVYNEQFF
CDR3 length: 13
D gene: NA
J gene: TRBJ2-1
V gene: TRBV10-3

CDR3 protein: CASSRQGPYEQYF
CDR3 length: 13
D gene: NA
J gene: TRBJ2-7
V gene: TRBV27

CDR3 protein: CASSSRTSGITDTQYF
CDR3 length: 16
D gene: TRBD2
J gene: TRBJ2-3
V gene: TRBV28